Listed below are T cell receptor beta chains from one sample, sequenced in a study of identical twins. TCRdb itself ran the 5' RACE reads through MiXCR, one entry per CDR3 protein. The table includes approximately 620,000 distinct CDR3 sequences, 8.6% detected once. The sample was also reused in another study, on yellow fever vaccine responses in identical twins.

Sequenced material: PBMCs. These receptors all come from a woman aged 18-30 years in good health. The CDR3 runs from the conserved cysteine through the conserved F or W. D genes are given only for firm matches. Clone size is given for some rows only: seen once, a few or many times, or a class if the clone is expanded.

v_gene	abundance	d_gene	len	j_gene	CDR3nt	CDR3aa
TRBV3-1	.	TRBD1	14	TRBJ1-5	TGTGCCAGCAGCGAGGGGACAGTGGGACAGCCCCAGCATTTT	CASSEGTVGQPQHF
TRBV20-1	few	.	11	TRBJ2-7	TGCAGTGCTGGGATACTAGGAGAGGGGTACTTC	CSAGILGEGYF
TRBV6-1	.	TRBD1	14	TRBJ1-4	TGTGCCAGCCGGCAGGGGGCAACTAATGAAAAACTGTTTTTT	CASRQGATNEKLFF
TRBV29-1	few	TRBD1	12	TRBJ2-5	TGCAGCGTCGCACAGGGGCAAGAGACCCAGTACTTC	CSVAQGQETQYF
TRBV6-2/TRBV6-3	many	.	15	TRBJ1-5	TGTGCCAGCAGTTACGGCGACAGTCCCCACCAGCCCCAGCATTTT	CASSYGDSPHQPQHF
TRBV3-1	many	.	16	TRBJ2-1	TGTGCCAGCAGCCACCCCACTGATCGCTCCTACAATGAGCAGTTCTTC	CASSHPTDRSYNEQFF
TRBV7-9	.	.	17	TRBJ2-6	TGTGCCAGCAGCTTTCCCCTCGACAGAACCTCAGGCAACGTCCTGACTTTC	CASSFPLDRTSGNVLTF
TRBV19	.	.	12	TRBJ1-1	TGTGCCAGTAGTATTTTTGGGGGAGAAGCTTTCTTT	CASSIFGGEAFF
TRBV6-5	.	TRBD1	13	TRBJ2-7	TGTGCCAGCAGTTACGCGACAGGGGGCGAGCAGTACTTC	CASSYATGGEQYF
TRBV27	.	TRBD2	17	TRBJ2-2	TGTGCCAGCAGTTCTGTGGCGGGGGGGACGAACACCGGGGAGCTGTTTTTT	CASSSVAGGTNTGELFF
TRBV29-1	many	TRBD2	14	TRBJ2-1	TGCAGCGTCAGCGCGGGGGTCCCCTACAATGAGCAGTTCTTC	CSVSAGVPYNEQFF
TRBV15	few	TRBD1	16	TRBJ1-1	TGTGCCACCAGCAGTATCCCGGGACAGATATACACTGAAGCTTTCTTT	CATSSIPGQIYTEAFF
TRBV7-2	.	.	15	TRBJ1-5	TGTGCCAGCAGCTTAGCGCTCGGCGGGTATCAGCCCCAGCATTTT	CASSLALGGYQPQHF
TRBV11-1	.	.	15	TRBJ2-1	TGTGCCAGCAGCTTAGCGCCCTCGCCCTACAATGAGCAGTTCTTC	CASSLAPSPYNEQFF
TRBV19	many	.	13	TRBJ2-1	TGTGCCAGTAGTATTACCACAGGGAATGAGCAGTTCTTC	CASSITTGNEQFF
TRBV4-3	.	TRBD2	16	TRBJ2-1	TGCGCCAGCAGCAACCTAGTAGCGGGGAGGAGTGATGAGCAGTTCTTC	CASSNLVAGRSDEQFF
TRBV24-1	many	TRBD2	15	TRBJ2-1	TGTGCCACCAGTGGTGCTAGCGGGAGTTTCGATGAGCAGTTCTTC	CATSGASGSFDEQFF
TRBV25-1	.	.	12	TRBJ1-2	TGTGCCAGCAGTCGGGACCACTATGGCTACACCTTC	CASSRDHYGYTF
TRBV12-3/TRBV12-4	.	.	18	TRBJ2-1	TGTGCCAGCAGCTCGGACAAGCCCGGGGGTAAGAGCTACAATGAGCAGTTCTTC	CASSSDKPGGKSYNEQFF
TRBV6-2/TRBV6-3	many	.	15	TRBJ2-3	TGTGCCAGCACCTCCGAGGGGACGGGATCAGATACGCAGTATTTT	CASTSEGTGSDTQYF
TRBV20-1	.	.	12	TRBJ2-3	TGCAGTGCTAGCGGGGACACAGATACGCAGTATTTT	CSASGDTDTQYF
TRBV6-2/TRBV6-3	many	TRBD2	21	TRBJ2-3	TGTGCCAGCAGTTACTTAACTAGCGGGGGGGCACGTAATCAACCCCCGGATACGCAGTATTTT	CASSYLTSGGARNQPPDTQYF
TRBV29-1	few	TRBD1	13	TRBJ1-4	TGCAGCGTTTCCGGACAGGGGAATGAAAAACTGTTTTTT	CSVSGQGNEKLFF
TRBV18	.	.	15	TRBJ2-7	TGTGCCAGCTCACCACCCGGGGGATACTCCTACGAGCAGTACTTC	CASSPPGGYSYEQYF
TRBV5-4	.	.	14	TRBJ1-5	TGTGCCAGCAGCTTTGGAGGGACGGAACAGCCCCAGCATTTT	CASSFGGTEQPQHF
TRBV4-2	.	TRBD2	14	TRBJ2-7	TGTGCCAGCAGCCACCGGAGCGGGAACTACGAGCAGTACTTC	CASSHRSGNYEQYF
TRBV10-3	many	.	13	TRBJ2-7	TGTGCCATCAGTGAGATCAGATCCTACGAGCAGTACTTC	CAISEIRSYEQYF
TRBV6-5	few	TRBD2	18	TRBJ2-1	TGTGCCAGCAGTTACTCGACGGCGCTAGCGGGGGCTATTGATGAGCAGTTCTTC	CASSYSTALAGAIDEQFF
TRBV21-1	.	.	22	TRBJ1-1	TGTGCCAGCAGCAAAGTAGTCAGGGAGACCGTCTCCCGACGAAGTAATAACACTGAAGCTTTCTTT	CASSKVVRETVSRRSNNTEAFF
TRBV11-2	.	TRBD2	15	TRBJ2-1	TGTGCCAGCAGAGCACCTAGCGGGGCCTACAATGAGCAGTTCTTC	CASRAPSGAYNEQFF
TRBV15	.	.	16	TRBJ2-5	TGTGCCACCAGCAGAGCGTCCGGGAGAGTACAAGGGGCCCAGTACTTC	CATSRASGRVQGAQYF
TRBV4-1	many	.	13	TRBJ2-7	TGCGCCAGCAGCGTGGACCAGTCCTACGAGCAGTACTTC	CASSVDQSYEQYF
TRBV5-1	few	TRBD1	16	TRBJ1-6	TGCGCCAGCAGCTTGTCGGGACAGGGGTATAATTCACCCCTCCACTTT	CASSLSGQGYNSPLHF